Below, 20 T cell receptor beta chains from the same sample are listed, as sequenced in a study of Graves' ophthalmopathy and Graves' hyperthyroidism (dated by TCRdb to the late 2010s). Sequenced using an Illumina HiSeq 2000. For repertoire sequencing, the TCR beta CDR3 regions were amplified from RNA transcripts. The first round of RT-PCR was done with HTBI primers and the Qiagen OneStep RT-PCR kit, and was followed by a second round of multiplex PCR, then size selection and purification. The raw public reads went through TCRdb reprocessing: fastp at Q25, MiXCR clone calling, in-frame beta chains kept. Duplicate CDR3 protein sequences are folded into a single record with the most common DNA and genes. Across this sample there are 150,000 to 200,000 distinct CDR3 sequences, with roughly two fifths seen only once. Roughly 9% of the sample belongs to the ten largest clones. Input material: peripheral blood. The receptors were gathered from a man aged 25 to 40 with Graves' ophthalmopathy. Donor details come from another sample of the same person, matched by shared clones.

This clonotype was counted at least ten times. The V gene is TRBV18, the J gene TRBJ2-7; D perhaps matches TRBD1 (5 bases). This CDR3 contains 13 residues. The germline V gene encodes CDR1 KGHSH and CDR2 LQKENI. The V end lost 6 bases, the J end lost 2 bases, and 11 bases lay between the germline ends. The chain's CDR3 is CASSQGYPYEQYF. The CDR3 DNA reads TGTGCCAGCTCCCAGGGATACCCCTACGAGCAGTACTTC.

This CDR3 is CSAREDGSEAFF. CDR3 coding DNA: TGCAGTGCTAGAGAGGACGGGTCTGAAGCTTTCTTT. The V gene is TRBV20-1, the J gene TRBJ1-1; D uncertain. Between the trimmed V and J ends, which lost 0 bases and 6 bases, there was a span of 8 bases. Germline CDR1 and CDR2: DFQATT and SNEGSKA (reference sequence). The CDR3 runs to 12 residues.

This clonotype was seen ten or more times. The J gene is TRBJ2-5, the V gene TRBV28; TRBD2 might be the D (7 bases). V dropped 4 bases and J dropped 4 bases, with 13 bases sitting between them. The germline gives CDR1 MDHEN, CDR2 SYDVKM. The CDR3 contains 14 residues. CDR3 DNA: TGTGCCAGCAGTTCCCTGGGGGGGCGAGAGACCCAGTACTTC. Protein sequence: CASSSLGGRETQYF.

This sequence joins TRBV6-1 and TRBJ1-5; 9 bases are a match to TRBD1. From germline, CDR1 is MNHNS and CDR2 SASEGT. V lost 4 bases and J lost 0; bases outside the gene matches: 13. The CDR3 covers 19 residues. CDR3 in DNA: TGTGCCAGCAGTGGGGGACAGGGCGCGGGTCGGTCTAGCAATCAGCCCCAGCATTTT. Translation gives CASSGGQGAGRSSNQPQHF.

This clonotype was recorded at least ten times. This chain's CDR3 is CASSYDRGPSSGANVLTF. For the CDR3, the DNA is TGTGCCAGCAGTTACGACAGGGGTCCTAGCTCTGGGGCCAACGTCCTGACTTTC. The chain recombines TRBV6-2 or TRBV6-3 with TRBJ2-6; 8 bases are shared with TRBD1. CDR1 is MNHEY, CDR2 SVGEGT, per germline. V was clipped by 2 bases and J by 0 bases; unmatched bases: 6. The CDR3 spans 18 residues.

This clonotype came up many times. The CDR3 sequence is CATSDPRVANTGELFF. Here the CDR3 DNA reads TGTGCCACCAGTGACCCCAGGGTCGCGAACACCGGGGAGCTGTTTTTT. J is TRBJ2-2 and V is TRBV24-1; possibly TRBD1 for D (5 bases). Germline V gene data show CDR1 as KGHDR and CDR2 as SFDVKD. CDR3 size: 16 residues. Trimming pared 4 bases from V and 0 bases from J, leaving 11 bases between.

V usage is TRBV6-1 and J usage is TRBJ2-2; the D call may be TRBD1 or TRBD2 (5 bases each). V lost 8 bases and J lost 0, with 13 bases in between. The CDR3 length is 15 residues. CDR1 MNHNS and CDR2 SASEGT come from the germline V gene. This CDR3 is CASDPGHANTGELFF. As DNA, the CDR3 is TGTGCCAGCGATCCGGGGCACGCGAACACCGGGGAGCTGTTTTTT.

This clonotype was seen repeatedly, ten times or more. CDR3 in DNA: TGTGCCAGCAGTTACTCCAGGAAGCGACTCCTTGGGGATACGCAGTATTTT. Its translation: CASSYSRKRLLGDTQYF. The chain couples TRBV6-2 or TRBV6-3 to TRBJ2-3, with unresolved D. With 0 bases removed from V and 6 bases from J, the gap between germline ends came to 19 bases. The CDR3 extends over 17 amino acids. Germline V gene sequence: CDR1 MNHEY, CDR2 SVGEGT.

This chain links TRBV10-2 with TRBJ1-6; D is undetermined. This CDR3 contains 12 residues. In germline, CDR1 is WSHSY, CDR2 SAAADI. Deletions cut 4 bases from V and 17 bases from J, with 15 bases between. This CDR3 is CASSAGTLDVHF. In nucleotides, the CDR3 is TGCGCCAGCAGTGCGGGCACTTTGGACGTCCACTTT.

This clonotype was seen at least ten times. V gene TRBV30 combines with J gene TRBJ2-2, with TRBD1 as a possible D gene (6 bases). The germline V and J ends were trimmed by 4 bases and 4 bases, with 16 bases remaining between them. Germline V gene lookup returns CDR1 GTSNPN and CDR2 SVGIG (reference sequence). This CDR3 is 15 amino acids long. Written as DNA, the CDR3 is TGTGCCTGGAATAACATCCGAGGGGGCACCGGGGAGCTGTTTTTT. Translated: CAWNNIRGGTGELFF.

The chain combines TRBV6-5 with TRBJ2-1; D might be TRBD2 (5 bases). The CDR3 has 14 residues. The germline CDR1 and CDR2 sequences are MNHEY and SVGAGI. The V and J ends lost 4 bases and 4 bases respectively, with 11 bases between them. The DNA of the CDR3 is TGTGCCAGCAGTTCTAGCTTGGGTTACAATGAGCAGTTCTTC. Its translation is CASSSSLGYNEQFF.

This clonotype was counted at least ten times. The J gene is TRBJ1-2, the V gene TRBV24-1; no clear D. The CDR3 runs 12 residues. V gave up 5 bases and J gave up 8 bases, with 11 bases separating them. The germline CDR1 and CDR2 sequences are KGHDR and SFDVKD. This CDR3 is CATSATDHGYTF. CDR3 nucleotides: TGTGCCACCAGTGCCACGGACCACGGCTACACCTTC.

The chain combines TRBV5-6 with TRBJ2-2; 9 nucleotides match TRBD1. Germline CDR1 is SGHDT and CDR2 is YYEEEE. The CDR3 spans 14 residues. V shed 4 bases and J 8 bases; nucleotides not matched to a gene: 6. Here the CDR3 DNA reads TGTGCCAGCAGCACCGGGACAGGGACTGGGGAGCTGTTTTTT. Translating gives CASSTGTGTGELFF.

J is TRBJ1-1 and V is TRBV11-2; D not resolved. Germline V lookup: CDR1 SGHAT, CDR2 FQNNGV. V was cut by 0 bases and J by 4 bases, with 9 bases left in between. The CDR3 consists of 14 residues. As DNA, the CDR3 is TGTGCCAGCAGCTTAGAAGTTCGGGTCACTGAAGCTTTCTTT. Its translation: CASSLEVRVTEAFF.

The chain's CDR3 is CASSQVIRTAYEQYF. DNA for the CDR3: TGCGCCAGCAGCCAAGTCATCCGAACAGCCTACGAGCAGTACTTC. The J gene is TRBJ2-7, the V gene TRBV4-1; D ambiguous. Trimming left V 1 base short and J 2 bases short, with 12 bases between. Germline lookup yields CDR1 MGHRA and CDR2 YSYEKL. This CDR3 region has 15 residues.

The gene calls are TRBV27 and TRBJ1-1; no clear D gene. The CDR3 runs 13 residues. V was trimmed by 3 bases and J by 4 bases, leaving 9 bases between them. Germline V gene sequence: CDR1 MNHEY, CDR2 SMNVEV (reference sequence). The CDR3 DNA reads TGTGCCAGCAGTTTCGGGGAGCGCACTGAAGCTTTCTTT. Translation: CASSFGERTEAFF.

This clonotype showed up many times. The chain recombines TRBV30 with TRBJ1-1, with a weak D call TRBD1 (6 bases). Germline V gene lookup returns CDR1 GTSNPN and CDR2 SVGIG (reference sequence). V was shortened by 0 bases and J by 6 bases, with 14 bases between the two germline ends. This CDR3 has 14 residues. CDR3 loop: CAWSVNKGVPEAFF. The CDR3 DNA follows: TGTGCCTGGAGTGTAAACAAGGGGGTCCCTGAAGCTTTCTTT.

The rearrangement links TRBV2 to TRBJ1-2; D ambiguous. V shed 5 bases and J shed 6 bases, with 22 bases lying between them. Germline assignment: CDR1 SNHLY and CDR2 FYNNEI. The CDR3 runs 16 residues. The CDR3 DNA sequence: TGTGCCAGCAGTTATTTAGGGCCAGACCTAGGCCATGGCTACACCTTC. It codes for CASSYLGPDLGHGYTF.

This clonotype appeared a few times. This chain uses TRBV9 with TRBJ1-1; 8 bases map to TRBD1. This CDR3 comprises 14 residues. The V gene's germline CDR1 is SGDLS and CDR2 YYNGEE. The CDR3 is CASGGRECGTEAFF. DNA for the CDR3: TGTGCATCAGGGGGCCGGGAGTGTGGAACTGAAGCTTTCTTT.

This clonotype was observed at least ten times. The chain uses TRBV29-1 and TRBJ2-6; 9 positions match TRBD1. CDR3 length: 17 residues. After removal of 7 bases from V and 3 bases from J, the junction contained 13 bases not matched to a gene. Germline V lookup: CDR1 SQVTM, CDR2 ANQGSEA. This chain's CDR3 is CSGLPGQGPRGANVLTF. The CDR3 nucleotides are TGCAGCGGTCTACCGGGACAGGGCCCTCGTGGGGCCAACGTCCTGACTTTC.